The T cell receptor beta chain described here comes from a study of high-grade serous ovarian cancer treatment subgroups. Study-level information: Mean per sample: around 14,000 reads, 7,400 or so unique TCR beta rearrangements.

Libraries were prepared by immunoSEQ multiplex PCR; TCRdb keeps only in-frame clonotypes and omits some of them. The repertoire holds nearly 15,000 clones, with 70% to 90% as singletons. CDR1 PRHDT and CDR2 FYEKMQ come from the germline V gene (reference sequence). The CDR3 length is 14 residues. J lost 7 bases, V lost 6 bases, and 9 bases had no gene match. Whole-study results and caveats: TCR clonal relatedness correlated positively with neoantigen level. Tumors within one patient showed repertoire similarity of roughly 0.11 to 0.8. Without spatial data, bulk sequencing limits insight into HGSC tumor diversity.

On this clone: Its antigen is still unknown.

The tumor samples were collected prior to definitive surgery or chemotherapy. The sequenced sample consisted of tumor tissue. V usage is TRBV13 and J usage is TRBJ2-1, with 7 bases lining up with TRBD1. The TCR sequence derives from a human donor with high-grade serous ovarian cancer. CDR3: CASRRTGLGNEQFF. The CDR3, as DNA: TGTGCCAGCAGGAGGACAGGCTTAGGGAATGAGCAGTTCTTC.